These 20 T cell receptor beta chains were sequenced from one sample in a study of blood T cells in healthy people across ages. It was with a sample-barcoded 5' primer and a J-beta primer mix that a second PCR of about 7 to 12 cycles was run. In TCRdb, the 5' RACE reads were re-called with MiXCR into one record per CDR3 protein. The sample yields some 790,000 distinct CDR3 sequences, roughly 26% seen once. Material for sequencing was blood. Receptor source: a woman older than 75 in good health.

As for this clonotype: A much bigger clone sits one base away, suggesting this may be a read error. The chain employs TRBV20-1 and TRBJ2-1; TRBD2 is a possible D gene (6 bases). Germline CDR1 and CDR2: DFQATT and SNEGSKA (reference sequence). V lost 3 bases to trimming and J lost 5 bases, with 20 bases between them. The CDR3 has 16 residues. CDR3 sequence reads: CSASSEGTGVHNEQFF. The CDR3, as DNA: TGCAGTGCTAGTTCCGAGGGGACTGGCGTACACAATGAGCAGTTCTTC.

This clonotype was seen ten or more times. This rearrangement joins TRBV20-1 to TRBJ2-1; 11 nucleotides align to TRBD2. The V gene end was trimmed by 1 base and the J gene end by 0 bases; junction bases not matched to a gene: 8. CDR3 length equals 18 residues. Germline V gene lookup returns CDR1 DFQATT and CDR2 SNEGSKA (reference sequence). CDR3 in DNA: TGCAGTGCTAGAGGGCTAGCGGGGGGCCGGAGCTCCTACAATGAGCAGTTCTTC. Translated: CSARGLAGGRSSYNEQFF.

In this sample, this clonotype turned up once. A read error may be the cause here, since a much bigger clone is one base away. The chain carries TRBV28 and TRBJ2-7; 14 nucleotides line up with TRBD2. The CDR3 extends over 17 amino acids. The V segment lost 10 bases and the J segment 2 bases; nucleotides outside the gene matches: 13. CDR1 is MDHEN and CDR2 is SYDVKM in the germline V gene. The CDR3 bases are TGTGCCAACAGGCAGGGACTAGCGGGGGCCAGAACCTACGAGCAGTACTTC. Residues: CANRQGLAGARTYEQYF.

Ten or more counts support this clonotype. The chain recombines TRBV25-1 with TRBJ2-3; no clear D. V lost 3 bases, J lost 2 bases, and 6 bases lay in between. The CDR3 runs 13 residues. Germline loops: CDR1 MGHDK, CDR2 SYGVNS. As DNA, the CDR3 is TGTGCCAGCAGTGAGGGGTACACAGATACGCAGTATTTT. It translates to CASSEGYTDTQYF.

This clonotype has more than one count but fewer than ten. The chain recombines TRBV11-2 with TRBJ2-2; D is perhaps TRBD2 (6 bases). Trimming took 1 base from V and 1 from J, leaving 10 bases between them. This CDR3 has 16 amino acids. Germline V lookup: CDR1 SGHAT, CDR2 FQNNGV. CDR3 sequence: CASSLVGGLNTGELFF. Here the CDR3 DNA reads TGTGCCAGCAGCTTAGTGGGGGGACTGAACACCGGGGAGCTGTTTTTT.

The rearrangement uses TRBV10-2 and TRBJ2-7; possibly TRBD2 for D (6 bases). The germline V gene has CDR1 WSHSY and CDR2 SAAADI. The CDR3 extends over 13 amino acids. V was shortened by 7 bases and J by 1 base, with 11 bases between the two germline ends. The CDR3 here is CASNSGSSYEQYF. CDR3 bases: TGCGCCAGCAACAGCGGGTCTTCCTACGAGCAGTACTTC.

The V gene is TRBV6-6, the J gene TRBJ2-7; 7 bases are shared with TRBD2. Germline V gene sequence: CDR1 MNHNY, CDR2 SVGAGI (reference sequence). Germline trimming cut 8 bases from V and 7 bases from J; bases unmatched to any gene: 20. CDR3 length: 16 residues. The CDR3 bases are TGTGCCAGCGCCAGATTTTGGGAGGGGTCCAACAATGAGCAGTACTTC. Translation gives CASARFWEGSNNEQYF.

The chain combines TRBV10-3 with TRBJ2-3, with TRBD2 as a possible D gene (6 bases). CDR1 and CDR2 from the germline V gene are ENHRY and SYGVKD. CDR3 length equals 12 residues. The germline V and J ends were trimmed by 4 bases and 10 bases, with 12 bases remaining between them. The CDR3 loop is CAISGGDGAQYF. The CDR3 DNA reads as TGTGCCATCAGTGGGGGGGATGGCGCGCAGTATTTT.

On this clonotype: A much larger clone lies one base from this, so it may be a read error. This sequence joins TRBV7-2 and TRBJ2-7; TRBD2 matches at 14 bases. Germline lookup yields CDR1 SGHTA and CDR2 FQGNSA. Trimming removed 5 bases from V and 4 bases from J; junction bases left unmatched: 7. This CDR3 is 16 amino acids long. The CDR3 sequence: CASSTAGTSGGYEQYF. The CDR3, as DNA: TGTGCCAGCAGCACTGCCGGGACTAGCGGGGGATACGAGCAGTACTTC.

A word on this clonotype: One end of the junction is discordant with germline, which a read error may explain. The rearrangement links TRBV6-6 to TRBJ2-1, with 11 bases that match TRBD2. The CDR3 runs to 15 residues. Germline CDR1 is MNHNY and CDR2 is SVGAGI (reference sequence). The CDR3 DNA reads TGTGCCGGCAGTTTAGCGGGGGGGATGTCCAATGAGCAGTTCTTC. Amino acid sequence: CAGSLAGGMSNEQFF.

V gene TRBV5-1 combines with J gene TRBJ2-3; D perhaps matches TRBD1 (6 bases). Deletions cut 4 bases from V and 2 bases from J, with 14 bases between. Germline V gives CDR1 SGHRS, CDR2 YFSETQ. The CDR3 length is 15 residues. In nucleotides, the CDR3 is TGCGCCAGCAGCGAACAGGGTTTAGCCACAGATACGCAGTATTTT. Encoded protein: CASSEQGLATDTQYF.

In this sample, this clonotype turned up a few times. This chain's CDR3 is CASSLEFGSGNTIYF. CDR3 nucleotide sequence: TGTGCCAGCAGCTTAGAATTTGGGTCTGGAAACACCATATATTTT. V and J are TRBV7-2 and TRBJ1-3, with D unclear. Germline-derived CDR1 and CDR2 are SGHTA and FQGNSA. The CDR3 totals 15 residues. The germline V and J ends were trimmed by 1 base and 1 base, with 8 bases remaining between them.

This chain joins TRBV7-2 and TRBJ2-1; D is unresolved. The germline CDR1 and CDR2 sequences are SGHTA and FQGNSA. Trimming removed 1 base at V and 13 bases at J, with 11 bases between. The CDR3 has 12 residues. CDR3 residues: CASSLVQRVQFF. Here the CDR3 DNA reads TGTGCCAGCAGCTTAGTCCAGCGAGTCCAGTTCTTC.

With respect to this clonotype: This clone may be a read error of a much larger clone one base away. This chain connects TRBV5-5 to TRBJ2-5; maybe TRBD2 (6 bases). The CDR3 totals 17 residues. The V gene lost 1 base and the J gene lost 11 bases, with 27 bases spanning the gap. Germline CDR1 SGHKS, CDR2 YYEKEE (reference sequence). Written as DNA, the CDR3 is TGTGCCAGCAGCTTGAAGAGAGCCAGGGTGGACTACAATGAGCAGTACTTC. Its protein is CASSLKRARVDYNEQYF.

This clonotype was found many times. This chain joins TRBV28 and TRBJ2-5; 7 bases line up with TRBD2. The CDR3 runs 16 residues. Germline V CDR1 and CDR2: MDHEN, SYDVKM. The ends lost 1 base at V and 2 bases at J; junction bases unmatched: 7. CDR3 sequence: CASSLYRAGSQETQYF. CDR3 DNA: TGTGCCAGCAGTTTATATCGAGCGGGGTCACAAGAGACCCAGTACTTC.

This clonotype was recorded many times. V and J are TRBV20-1 and TRBJ2-4; tentatively, D is TRBD2 (6 bases). This CDR3 has 15 residues. CDR1 DFQATT and CDR2 SNEGSKA come from the germline V gene (reference sequence). V was trimmed by 6 bases and J by 0 bases, leaving 15 bases between them. In DNA, the CDR3 is TGCAGTGCCAGGGCCGGGCGGGGAGCCAAAAACATTCAGTACTTC. Translated: CSARAGRGAKNIQYF.

This chain links TRBV30 with TRBJ1-1; D gene ambiguous. Between the trimmed V and J ends, which lost 5 bases and 5 bases, there was a span of 12 bases. From germline, CDR1 is GTSNPN and CDR2 SVGIG (reference sequence). This CDR3 comprises 12 residues. The CDR3 here is CAWGLIRTEAFF. The CDR3 DNA is TGTGCCTGGGGCCTTATCAGGACTGAAGCTTTCTTT.

This clonotype appeared many times. This rearrangement joins TRBV4-3 to TRBJ1-2; unclear D gene. The germline V and J ends were trimmed by 0 bases and 6 bases, with 20 bases remaining between them. Per the germline V gene, CDR1 is LGHNA and CDR2 is YSLEER. This CDR3 is 17 amino acids long. Written as DNA, the CDR3 is TGCGCCAGCAGCCAAGATGGGCCCGCCAACTTTCGCAATGGCTACACCTTC. Translating gives CASSQDGPANFRNGYTF.

This clonotype was observed at least ten times. The chain employs TRBV6-2 or TRBV6-3 and TRBJ2-7, with 7 bases aligning to TRBD2. V shed 8 bases, J shed 3 bases, and the junction held 16 bases outside the gene matches. Germline V lookup: CDR1 MNHEY, CDR2 SVGEGT. The CDR3 runs 16 residues. DNA of the CDR3: TGTGCCAGCCGAACTATAGCCGGGAGGTCGATCTACGAGCAGTACTTC. Protein: CASRTIAGRSIYEQYF.

Comments on this clonotype: A much larger clone lies a single base off, so this may be a read error. V usage is TRBV7-2 and J usage is TRBJ2-2; D remains unclear. The CDR3 extends over 12 amino acids. V was trimmed by 1 base and J by 7 bases, leaving 4 bases between them. Germline V gene data show CDR1 as SGHTA and CDR2 as FQGNSA. The CDR3 DNA follows: TGTGCCAGCAGCTTAGACGTCGGGGAGCTGTTTTTT. Residues: CASSLDVGELFF.